This is a list of T cell receptor beta chains from one sample in a study of T cells in tumors after PD-1 blockade. The assay was immunoSEQ multiplex PCR, and TCRdb's table has in-frame clones only and misses some. The sample yields thousands of clones, 60% to 80% seen once. This specimen was tumor tissue, taken before anti-PD-1 treatment. The receptors derive from a human donor with basal cell carcinoma. CDR3s include the opening cysteine and the closing phenylalanine or tryptophan. Fields, in order: J gene, clone size, V gene, D gene, CDR3 DNA, CDR3 protein. D genes are given only for firm matches. Clone size is not always given. Where it is, it says once, few, many or a class for expanded clones.

TRBJ1-1 | - | TRBV15 | TRBD1 | TGTGCCACCAGCAGAGATGACAGGGCCCGGGGTATGAACACTGAAGCTTTCTTT | CATSRDDRARGMNTEAFF
TRBJ1-3 | - | TRBV30 | - | TGTGCCTGGAGTTATGAAGCTGGAAACACCATATATTTT | CAWSYEAGNTIYF
TRBJ2-4 | - | TRBV7-8 | - | TGTGCCAGCAGCCATTCCGGAGGGCTAGCCAAAAACATTCAGTACTTC | CASSHSGGLAKNIQYF
TRBJ1-3 | - | TRBV29-1 | - | TGCAGCGTTGACAGGGCAAACACCATATATTTT | CSVDRANTIYF
TRBJ2-2 | - | TRBV7-2 | - | TGTGCCAGCAGCTTCACACGGAACACCGGGGAGCTGTTTTTT | CASSFTRNTGELFF
TRBJ1-4 | few | TRBV27 | TRBD1 | TGTGCCAGCAGTCCATTACCCGGGACAGGGCGGGAAAAACTGTTTTTT | CASSPLPGTGREKLFF
TRBJ2-7 | few | TRBV7-6 | TRBD1 | TGTGCCAGCACCTTAGATTCCGGACAGGGGCCCTACGAGCAGTACTTC | CASTLDSGQGPYEQYF
TRBJ1-2 | - | TRBV5-1 | TRBD1 | TGCGCCAGCAGCCTCGGACAGGGGGCTTTATCCTATGGCTACACCTTC | CASSLGQGALSYGYTF
TRBJ1-5 | - | TRBV6-4 | - | TGTGCCAGCAGTGAATCCAGCAATCAGCCCCAGCATTTT | CASSESSNQPQHF
TRBJ2-7 | - | TRBV2 | - | TGTGCCAGCAGCTCGACAGGTATCTCCTACGAGCAGTACTTC | CASSSTGISYEQYF
TRBJ2-7 | - | TRBV7-8 | TRBD1 | TGTGCCAGCAGCTTATCGACAGGGGTAGGGGACAGGGGGTACTTC | CASSLSTGVGDRGYF
TRBJ1-1 | few | TRBV5-1 | TRBD1 | TGCGCCAGCAGCTTGGGTAGGACAGGGAACACTGAAGCTTTCTTT | CASSLGRTGNTEAFF
TRBJ2-5 | once | TRBV15 | - | TGTGCCACCAGCAGAGCCGTAAGGGGGAACGAAGAGACCCAGTACTTC | CATSRAVRGNEETQYF
TRBJ2-7 | - | TRBV24-1 | TRBD1 | TGTGCCACCAGTGACCGACAGGGGGCCCCCTACGAGCAGTACTTC | CATSDRQGAPYEQYF
TRBJ2-2 | - | TRBV12-3/TRBV12-4 | - | TGTGCCAGCAGTTCCCTAACGTCCGGGGAGCTGTTTTTT | CASSSLTSGELFF
TRBJ1-2 | - | TRBV5-6 | - | TGTGCCAGCAGCTTGGGGAGGGGCCGTAAAGCTAACTATGGCTACACCTTC | CASSLGRGRKANYGYTF
TRBJ2-3 | once | TRBV5-1 | TRBD2 | TGCGCCAGCAGCGGGACTAGCGGGGGCACAGATACGCAGTATTTT | CASSGTSGGTDTQYF
TRBJ2-7 | medium-sized | TRBV7-9 | - | TGTGCCAGCAGCTTAGCCTTTGGGGAGCAGTACTTC | CASSLAFGEQYF
TRBJ1-5 | few | TRBV6-1 | - | TGTGCCAGCAGTGAGTTCTCAGGGAGCCCGAATCAGCCCCAGCATTTT | CASSEFSGSPNQPQHF
TRBJ2-5 | - | TRBV19 | - | TGTGCCAGTAGGCGGACACATCAAGAGACCCAGTACTTC | CASRRTHQETQYF
TRBJ1-4 | few | TRBV14 | - | TGTGCCAGCAGCGAACTCTGGGACCGATCAACTAATGAAAAACTGTTTTTT | CASSELWDRSTNEKLFF
TRBJ1-4 | - | TRBV18 | - | TGTGCCAGCTCACCAACCAGTTTTGCAACTAATGAAAAACTGTTTTTT | CASSPTSFATNEKLFF
TRBJ2-2 | - | TRBV5-5 | - | TGTGCCAGCAGCCCCGGGGACTCGAACACCGGGGAGCTGTTTTTT | CASSPGDSNTGELFF
TRBJ2-6 | - | TRBV6-4 | - | TGTGCCAGCAGTGACTCGACAGCTGGGGCCAACGTCCTGACTTTC | CASSDSTAGANVLTF
TRBJ2-1 | few | TRBV4-2 | TRBD2 | TGTGCCAGCAGCCAAGATGGCGGGGGGTACAATGAGCAGTTCTTC | CASSQDGGGYNEQFF
TRBJ1-1 | - | TRBV5-6 | TRBD1 | TGTGCCAGCAGCCCGGGACAGGGGCTATTCCTGGGGACTGAAGCTTTCTTT | CASSPGQGLFLGTEAFF
TRBJ1-6 | - | TRBV14 | - | TGTGCCAGCAGCCAAGATCCAGCCTATAATTCACCCCTCCACTTT | CASSQDPAYNSPLHF
TRBJ2-2 | - | TRBV2 | TRBD1 | TGTGCCAGCAGCGCTTTAACAGGGGTCCGCGGGGAGCTGTTTTTT | CASSALTGVRGELFF
TRBJ1-5 | few | TRBV30 | - | TGTGCCTGGAGCGGGGGGGAAAGACAGCCCCAGCATTTT | CAWSGGERQPQHF
TRBJ2-3 | - | TRBV30 | TRBD1 | TGTGCCTGGAGTGGGGGACAGCCAAAATTCACAGATACGCAGTATTTT | CAWSGGQPKFTDTQYF
TRBJ2-6 | - | TRBV5-1 | - | TGCGCCAGCAGCTTGCGAAGTTTAAGCTCTGGGGCCAACGTCCTGACTTTC | CASSLRSLSSGANVLTF
TRBJ2-2 | medium-sized | TRBV5-1 | TRBD2 | TGCGCCAGCAGCGGAAGGACTAGCGGGGACACCGGGGAGCTGTTTTTT | CASSGRTSGDTGELFF
TRBJ1-5 | - | TRBV28 | - | TGTGCCAGCAGCCCAAGGTTACAGGGAGGCCGTCAGCCCCAGCATTTT | CASSPRLQGGRQPQHF
TRBJ2-7 | large | TRBV7-3 | TRBD2 | TGTGCCAGCAGTGTCTACGGGACTAGCGGGGTCGAGCAGTACTTC | CASSVYGTSGVEQYF
TRBJ2-1 | few | TRBV15 | TRBD1 | TGTGCCACCAGCAGCGCTAGGGGGCCCAATGAGCAGTTCTTC | CATSSARGPNEQFF
TRBJ2-3 | - | TRBV7-6 | - | TGTGCCAGCAGCTTAGATAGTGGCACAGATACGCAGTATTTT | CASSLDSGTDTQYF
TRBJ2-1 | - | TRBV5-4 | - | TGTGCCAGCAGTTCGTCAAAGGGGTCCCACAATGAGCAGTTCTTC | CASSSSKGSHNEQFF
TRBJ1-5 | - | TRBV3-1/TRBV3-2 | - | TGTGCCAGCAGCAGCGGGGTTCATCATCAGCCCCAGCATTTT | CASSSGVHHQPQHF
TRBJ2-3 | - | TRBV7-6 | TRBD1 | TGTGCCAGCAGCCTTAGGACAGGGACAGATACGCAGTATTTT | CASSLRTGTDTQYF
TRBJ2-7 | - | TRBV5-5 | TRBD1 | TGTGCCAGCAGCCTCACAGGGGGCCCCTCCTACGAGCAGTACTTC | CASSLTGGPSYEQYF
TRBJ2-1 | few | TRBV7-9 | TRBD2 | TGTGCCAGCAGCCCCCTCGCTGGGGGGGGACGCAACTCCTACAATGAGCAGTTCTTC | CASSPLAGGGRNSYNEQFF
TRBJ2-5 | - | TRBV7-3 | TRBD2 | TGTGCCAGCAGCGCTAGCGGGGGGCAAGAGACCCAGTACTTC | CASSASGGQETQYF
TRBJ1-1 | - | TRBV30 | - | TGTGCCTGGAGTGTACGAGGCAGGGGAGGTTCCACTGAAGCTTTCTTT | CAWSVRGRGGSTEAFF
TRBJ2-7 | - | TRBV2 | TRBD1 | TGTGCCAGCAGTGCCGGGACAGGGCCCTACGAGCAGTACTTC | CASSAGTGPYEQYF
TRBJ1-1 | - | TRBV19 | - | TGTGCCAGTAGTAGGACAGTGGGGGAAGCTTTCTTT | CASSRTVGEAFF
TRBJ1-4 | - | TRBV28 | TRBD1 | TGTGCCAGCAGTCCCGGGACAGGGTTTCAAGAAAAACTGTTTTTT | CASSPGTGFQEKLFF
TRBJ2-1 | - | TRBV6-4 | TRBD2 | TGTGCCAGCAGTGACGCGGGGGGGGCCTCGGATGAGCAGTTCTTC | CASSDAGGASDEQFF
TRBJ1-6 | - | TRBV30 | TRBD1 | TGTGCCTGGAGCATCACAGGACAGGGTTCACCCCTCCACTTT | CAWSITGQGSPLHF
TRBJ1-5 | once | TRBV23-1 | - | TGCGCCAGCAGTCAATCGCACAGGAGGGGGGAGCAGCCCCAGCATTTT | CASSQSHRRGEQPQHF
TRBJ1-1 | - | TRBV23-1 | TRBD1 | TGCGCCAGCAGTCACCCAAAACAGGGGCCGGGGACTGAAGCTTTCTTT | CASSHPKQGPGTEAFF
TRBJ2-5 | few | TRBV10-2 | - | TGCGCCAGCTCTTGGACTACTCAAGAGACCCAGTACTTC | CASSWTTQETQYF